The 14 T cell receptor beta chains below come from one sample, sequenced in a study of regulatory T cells in long-lasting Graves disease. Combining iRepertoire HTBI primers with Arm-PCR of CDR3 regions, the authors built TCR beta libraries. TCRdb fed the multiplex PCR reads into MiXCR, producing one record per CDR3 protein. The table records approximately 500,000 distinct CDR3 sequences, 20% to 25% of them present only once. Time point in this sample: persistent/refractory GD, antithyroid drugs over 5 years with positive TRAb. The TCR library was made from RNA extracted from PBMCs. The input for sequencing was peripheral blood mononuclear cells (PBMCs), taken when the disease was refractory, from a patient treated with antithyroid drugs. The receptors here all came from a female donor with Graves disease.

The chain employs TRBV29-1 and TRBJ1-6; D unresolved. V lost 0 bases, J lost 9 bases, and 9 bases lay in between. The CDR3 has 13 amino acids. In germline, CDR1 is SQVTM, CDR2 ANQGSEA. CDR3 coding DNA: TGCAGCGTTGAAGACCCCTCAAGTTCACCCCTCCACTTT. It encodes CSVEDPSSSPLHF.

This clonotype was observed many times. The chain is built from TRBV28 and TRBJ2-5; D remains unclear. The CDR3 loop spans 12 amino acids. The germline V gene has CDR1 MDHEN and CDR2 SYDVKM. The V end lost 5 bases, the J end lost 5 bases, and 9 bases lay between the germline ends. CDR3 in amino acids: CASSRPPETQYF. DNA of the CDR3: TGTGCCAGCAGTCGACCTCCCGAGACCCAGTACTTC.

Regarding this clonotype: A read error may explain this, as a much larger clone is one base away. The rearrangement joins TRBV7-2 to TRBJ2-5, with D perhaps TRBD2 (5 bases). Germline CDR1 SGHTA, CDR2 FQGNSA. The CDR3 is made up of 14 amino acids. The CDR3 here is CASSLGQAWETRYF. The CDR3 DNA reads as TGTGCCAGCAGCTTAGGTCAGGCGTGGGAGACCCGGTACTTC.

This clonotype was seen more than once but under ten times. The chain is built from TRBV28 and TRBJ2-1; 13 nucleotides match TRBD2. The CDR3 sequence is 15 residues long. Germline V CDR1 and CDR2: MDHEN, SYDVKM. The V and J ends lost 4 bases and 7 bases, in that order; junction bases with no gene match: 4. The CDR3 DNA sequence: TGTGCCAGCAGTTATCGGACTAGCGGGGGAAATGAGCAGTTCTTC. Translating gives CASSYRTSGGNEQFF.

The genes are TRBV2 and TRBJ1-1, with TRBD1 as a possible D gene (5 bases). This CDR3 contains 13 residues. From germline, CDR1 is SNHLY and CDR2 FYNNEI. With 3 bases removed from V and 4 bases from J, the gap between germline ends came to 9 bases. CDR3 region: CASSDGGPTEAFF. The CDR3 bases are TGTGCCAGCAGTGACGGGGGACCCACTGAAGCTTTCTTT.

This clonotype has ten or more counts. The rearrangement links TRBV7-9 to TRBJ1-1; perhaps TRBD1 as D (5 bases). Trimming took 4 bases from V and 3 from J, leaving 12 bases between them. Germline CDR1 and CDR2: SEHNR and FQNEAQ (reference sequence). This CDR3 contains 14 residues. CDR3 DNA: TGTGCCAGCAGCTCGGGGGTTGAGGACACTGAAGCTTTCTTT. This gives the protein CASSSGVEDTEAFF.

Ten or more counts support this clonotype. The V call is TRBV5-4, the J call TRBJ2-5, with 10 bases that match TRBD2. The trim removed 6 bases at V and 5 bases at J, leaving 13 bases unmatched. From germline, CDR1 is SGHNT and CDR2 YYREEE (reference sequence). The CDR3 has 16 residues. CDR3 DNA: TGTGCCAGCAACCCCGCGCGGGCTAGCGGGAGCGAGACCCAGTACTTC. This sequence encodes CASNPARASGSETQYF.

This chain links TRBV5-6 with TRBJ1-1, with 9 bases fitting TRBD1. The germline V gene encodes CDR1 SGHDT and CDR2 YYEEEE. With V trimmed by 7 bases and J by 6 bases, 7 bases remained unmatched. CDR3 size: 13 residues. Written as DNA, the CDR3 is TGTGCCAGCGGCCCGGGACAGGGTCCTGAAGCTTTCTTT. Translating it yields CASGPGQGPEAFF.

The chain combines TRBV9 with TRBJ2-7; D is possibly TRBD2 (5 bases). Germline V gene lookup returns CDR1 SGDLS and CDR2 YYNGEE. Trimming took 0 bases from V and 0 from J, leaving 10 bases between them. This CDR3 region has 15 residues. CDR3 coding DNA: TGTGCCAGCAGCGTAGAGCGGTCCTACTCCTACGAGCAGTACTTC. Its translation: CASSVERSYSYEQYF.

This clonotype was seen at least ten times. This sequence joins TRBV6-5 and TRBJ2-2; 11 nucleotides line up with TRBD2. This CDR3 has 20 residues. V shed 0 bases and J 1 base; nucleotides not matched to a gene: 10. The germline V gene encodes CDR1 MNHEY and CDR2 SVGAGI. Here the CDR3 reads CASSYSTAVLAGGNTGELFF. The CDR3 DNA sequence: TGTGCCAGCAGTTACTCGACGGCCGTCCTAGCGGGGGGGAACACCGGGGAGCTGTTTTTT.

This clonotype was counted only a few times. V gene TRBV20-1 combines with J gene TRBJ2-7, with 9 bases fitting TRBD1. CDR3 length: 16 amino acids. The trim removed 2 bases at V and 2 bases at J, leaving 10 bases unmatched. The V gene's germline CDR1 is DFQATT and CDR2 SNEGSKA (reference sequence). Here the CDR3 reads CSARYRGTGTPYEQYF. Here the CDR3 DNA reads TGCAGTGCTAGATACCGCGGGACAGGGACCCCCTACGAGCAGTACTTC.

The V gene is TRBV25-1, the J gene TRBJ2-7; D remains ambiguous. This CDR3 comprises 12 residues. V was shortened by 1 base and J by 4 bases, with 5 bases between the two germline ends. Germline CDR1 reads MGHDK; CDR2 reads SYGVNS. The DNA for the CDR3 is TGTGCCAGCAGTGAATCAAAATACGAGCAGTACTTC. This translates into CASSESKYEQYF.

Many counts were recorded for this clonotype. The chain is built from TRBV28 and TRBJ1-5, with D possibly TRBD1 on 5 matching bases. V lost 2 bases to trimming and J lost 5 bases, with 13 bases between them. CDR1 is MDHEN and CDR2 is SYDVKM in the germline V gene. This CDR3 has 15 amino acids. DNA for the CDR3: TGTGCCAGCAGTTTACCCCGGGGGGGTCATCAGCCCCAGCATTTT. Translation: CASSLPRGGHQPQHF.

This clonotype was seen a handful of times. The V gene is TRBV12-3 or TRBV12-4, the J gene TRBJ2-3; TRBD2 agrees at 13 bases. This CDR3 is built from 14 residues. Germline trimming cut 9 bases from V and 4 bases from J; bases unmatched to any gene: 4. The CDR3 DNA sequence: TGTGCCAGTAGACTAGCGGGAGGAGCAGATACGCAGTATTTT. This codes for CASRLAGGADTQYF.